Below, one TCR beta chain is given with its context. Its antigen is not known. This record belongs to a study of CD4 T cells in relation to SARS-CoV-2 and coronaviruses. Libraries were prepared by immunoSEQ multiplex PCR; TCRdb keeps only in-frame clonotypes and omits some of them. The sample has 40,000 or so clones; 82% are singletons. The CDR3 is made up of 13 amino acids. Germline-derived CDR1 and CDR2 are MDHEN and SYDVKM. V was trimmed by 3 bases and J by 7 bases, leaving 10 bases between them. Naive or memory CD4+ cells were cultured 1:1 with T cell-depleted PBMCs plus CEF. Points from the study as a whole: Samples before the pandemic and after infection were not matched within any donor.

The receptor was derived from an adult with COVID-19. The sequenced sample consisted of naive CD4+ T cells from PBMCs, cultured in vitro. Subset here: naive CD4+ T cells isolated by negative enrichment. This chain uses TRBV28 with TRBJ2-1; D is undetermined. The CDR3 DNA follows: TGTGCCAGCAGTTTGGCGTGGGGAAATGAGCAGTTCTTC. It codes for CASSLAWGNEQFF.